This TCR beta chain was captured by sequencing in a study of blood T cell repertoires in COVID-19. Study at large: Collection of acute and convalescent COVID-19 samples took place in the United States, Italy and Spain.

Data came from immunoSEQ multiplex PCR; TCRdb stores just in-frame clones and leaves some out. The sample lists about 46,000 clones; around 87% were seen once. The CDR3 is 15 amino acids. Germline V gene data show CDR1 as SGHVS and CDR2 as FQNEAQ. V dropped 0 bases and J dropped 7; count of bases not matched to a gene: 6. The TCR sequence derives from a woman in her 50s who had recovered from COVID-19. This chain uses TRBV7-8 with TRBJ2-7, with 10 nucleotides matching TRBD2. The source material was PBMCs or T cells enriched from blood (not recorded which). CDR3 residues: CASSLALAGAYEQYF. The CDR3 nucleotides read TGTGCCAGCAGCTTAGCGCTAGCGGGAGCGTATGAGCAGTACTTC.